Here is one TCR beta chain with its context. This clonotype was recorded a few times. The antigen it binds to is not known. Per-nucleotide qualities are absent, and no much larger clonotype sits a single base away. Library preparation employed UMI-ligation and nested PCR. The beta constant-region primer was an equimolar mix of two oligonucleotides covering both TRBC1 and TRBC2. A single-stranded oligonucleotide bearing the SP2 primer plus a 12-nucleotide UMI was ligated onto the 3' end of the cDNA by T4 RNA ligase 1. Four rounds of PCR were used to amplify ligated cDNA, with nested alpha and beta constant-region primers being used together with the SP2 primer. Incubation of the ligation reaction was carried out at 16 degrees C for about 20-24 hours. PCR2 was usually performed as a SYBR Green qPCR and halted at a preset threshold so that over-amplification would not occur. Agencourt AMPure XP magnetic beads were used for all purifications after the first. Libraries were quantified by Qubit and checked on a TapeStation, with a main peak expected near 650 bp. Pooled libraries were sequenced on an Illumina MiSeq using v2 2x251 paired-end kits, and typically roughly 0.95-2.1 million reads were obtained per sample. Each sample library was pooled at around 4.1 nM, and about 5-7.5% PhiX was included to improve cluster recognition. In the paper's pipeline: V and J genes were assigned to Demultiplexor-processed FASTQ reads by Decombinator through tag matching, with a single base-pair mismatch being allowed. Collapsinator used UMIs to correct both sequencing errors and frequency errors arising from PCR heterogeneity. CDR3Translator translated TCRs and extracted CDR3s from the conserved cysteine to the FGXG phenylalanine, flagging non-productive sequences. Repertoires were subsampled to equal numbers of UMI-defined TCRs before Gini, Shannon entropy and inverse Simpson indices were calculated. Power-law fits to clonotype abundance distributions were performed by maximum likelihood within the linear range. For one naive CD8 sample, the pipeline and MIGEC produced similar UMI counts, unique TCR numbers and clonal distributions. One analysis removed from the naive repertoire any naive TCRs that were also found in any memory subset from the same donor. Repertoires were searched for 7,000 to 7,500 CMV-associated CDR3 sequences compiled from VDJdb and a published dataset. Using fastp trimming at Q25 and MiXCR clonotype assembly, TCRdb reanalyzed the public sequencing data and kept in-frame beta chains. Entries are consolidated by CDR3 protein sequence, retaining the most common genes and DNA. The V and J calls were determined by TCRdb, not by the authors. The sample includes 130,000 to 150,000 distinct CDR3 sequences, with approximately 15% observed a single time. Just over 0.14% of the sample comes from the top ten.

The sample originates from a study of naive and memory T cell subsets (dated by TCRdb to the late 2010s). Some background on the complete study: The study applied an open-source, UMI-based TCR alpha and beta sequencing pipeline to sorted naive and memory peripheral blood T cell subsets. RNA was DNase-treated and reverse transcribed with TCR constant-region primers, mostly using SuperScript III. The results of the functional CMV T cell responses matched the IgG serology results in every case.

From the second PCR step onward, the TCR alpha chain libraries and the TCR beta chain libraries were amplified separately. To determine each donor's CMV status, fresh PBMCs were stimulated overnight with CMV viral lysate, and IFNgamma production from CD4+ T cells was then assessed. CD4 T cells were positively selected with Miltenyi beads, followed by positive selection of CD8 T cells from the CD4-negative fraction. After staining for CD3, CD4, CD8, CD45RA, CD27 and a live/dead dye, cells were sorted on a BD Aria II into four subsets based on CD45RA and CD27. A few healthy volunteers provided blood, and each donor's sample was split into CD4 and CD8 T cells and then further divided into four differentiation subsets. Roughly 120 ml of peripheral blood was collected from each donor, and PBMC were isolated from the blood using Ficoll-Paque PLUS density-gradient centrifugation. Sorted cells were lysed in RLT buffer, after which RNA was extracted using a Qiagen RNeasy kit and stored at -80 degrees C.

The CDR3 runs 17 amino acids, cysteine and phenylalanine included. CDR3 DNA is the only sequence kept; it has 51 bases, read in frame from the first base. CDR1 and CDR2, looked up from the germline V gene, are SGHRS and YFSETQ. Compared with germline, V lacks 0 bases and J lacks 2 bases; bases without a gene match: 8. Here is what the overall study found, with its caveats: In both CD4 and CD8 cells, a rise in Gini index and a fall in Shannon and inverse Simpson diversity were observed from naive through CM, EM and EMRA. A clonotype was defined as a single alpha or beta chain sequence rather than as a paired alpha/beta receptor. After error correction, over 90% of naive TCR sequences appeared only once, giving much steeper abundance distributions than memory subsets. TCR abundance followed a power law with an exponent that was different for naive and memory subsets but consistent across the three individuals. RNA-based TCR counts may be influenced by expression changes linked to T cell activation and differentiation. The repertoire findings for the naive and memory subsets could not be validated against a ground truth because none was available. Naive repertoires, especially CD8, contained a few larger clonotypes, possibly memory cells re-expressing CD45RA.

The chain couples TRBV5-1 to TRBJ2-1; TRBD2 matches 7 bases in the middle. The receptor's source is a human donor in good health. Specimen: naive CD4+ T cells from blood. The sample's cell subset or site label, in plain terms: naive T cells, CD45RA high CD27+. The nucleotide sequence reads TGCGCCAGCAGCTTGGGACTAGCCCCATCCACCTACAATGAGCAGTTCTTC. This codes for CASSLGLAPSTYNEQFF.